This T cell receptor (beta chain) was profiled in a study of shared clonotypes between healthy human individuals. This clone was recorded once. The junction and the germline gene differ at one end; a read error may be behind it. The CDR3 totals 15 residues. CDR1 SGHNT and CDR2 YYREEE come from the germline V gene (reference sequence). The authors loaded around 220 ng DNA, approximately 30,000 T cell genomes, into sorted-subset replicate PCRs. Assay: immunoSEQ multiplex PCR; the TCRdb copy retains only in-frame clones and omits some. This repertoire shows over 1.4 million clones, roughly 96% found once; its top ten account for roughly 1.2%.

The clonotype was recovered from a man in his thirties or forties in good health. The chain carries TRBV5-4 and TRBJ2-5, with TRBD1 identical over 9 bases. The sample comprised naive CD4+ T cells sorted from blood. Subset defined: CD45RA+ positively selected. In DNA, the CDR3 is TGTGCCAGCAGCTCACCGGGACAGGGTAAAGGGTCGGTGAACTTC. It encodes CASSSPGQGKGSVNF.